The source of this TCR beta chain is a study of blood T cell repertoires in COVID-19. Assay: immunoSEQ multiplex PCR; the TCRdb copy retains only in-frame clones and omits some. The table has about 250,000 clones, just under 85% seen once; the top ten hold 6% to 7%. Trimming left V 2 bases short and J 7 bases short, with 9 bases between. Germline CDR1 reads MNHEY; CDR2 reads SMNVEV (reference sequence). The CDR3 is 14 amino acids. Input material: peripheral blood. The V gene is TRBV27, the J gene TRBJ1-6; tentatively, D is TRBD1 (6 bases). This receptor was identified in an older woman with active or convalescent COVID-19. The chain's CDR3 is CASSLGTWNSPLHF. CDR3 DNA: TGTGCCAGCAGTTTAGGGACATGGAATTCACCCCTCCACTTT.